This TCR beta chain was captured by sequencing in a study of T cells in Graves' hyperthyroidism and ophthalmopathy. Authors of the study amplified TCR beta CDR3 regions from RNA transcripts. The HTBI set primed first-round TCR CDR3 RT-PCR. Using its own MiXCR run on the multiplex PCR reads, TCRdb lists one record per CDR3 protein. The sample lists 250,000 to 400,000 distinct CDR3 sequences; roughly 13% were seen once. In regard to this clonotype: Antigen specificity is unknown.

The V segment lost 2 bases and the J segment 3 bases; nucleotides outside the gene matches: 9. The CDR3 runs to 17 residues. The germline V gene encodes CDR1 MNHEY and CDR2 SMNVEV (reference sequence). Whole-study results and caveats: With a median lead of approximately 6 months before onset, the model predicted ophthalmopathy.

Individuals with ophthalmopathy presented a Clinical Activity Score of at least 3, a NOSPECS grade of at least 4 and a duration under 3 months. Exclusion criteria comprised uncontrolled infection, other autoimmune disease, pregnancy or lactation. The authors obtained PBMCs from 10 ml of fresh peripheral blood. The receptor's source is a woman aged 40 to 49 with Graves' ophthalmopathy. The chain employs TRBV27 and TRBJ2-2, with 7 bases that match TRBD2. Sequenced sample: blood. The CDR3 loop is CASSLTGGPGYTGELFF. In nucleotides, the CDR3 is TGTGCCAGCAGTTTAACGGGAGGTCCAGGTTACACCGGGGAGCTGTTTTTT.